The clone carrying this T cell receptor (beta chain) has more than one count but fewer than ten. Its antigen is unidentified. TCR beta libraries were made by quantitative 5'-RACE with molecular barcodes. Each CDR3 protein is one row after TCRdb ran MiXCR on the 5' RACE reads. The table records 350,000 to 450,000 distinct CDR3 sequences, more than 25% of them present only once. This entry belongs to a study of CD8 T cells in ankylosing spondylitis. Study-level findings and limits: Reportedly, disease-linked clones are significantly enriched in ankylosing spondylitis patients' matched synovial fluid. Disease-linked clones bore a CD8+ phenotype and were relatively rare in peripheral blood. Ankylosing spondylitis blood seemed to carry a telltale TCR beta motif made of fewer than 10 highly homologous variants. Past studies reported some motif variants in reactive arthritis synovial fluid and blood.

Trimming stripped 2 bases from V and 4 bases from J, with 11 bases between. The CDR3 loop spans 14 amino acids. Germline CDR1 and CDR2: SQVTM and ANQGSEA. Material for sequencing was blood, either unsorted or a sorted T cell fraction (not recorded which). The chain uses TRBV29-1 and TRBJ2-2; no firm D call. This TCR was sampled from a male donor with ankylosing spondylitis. The CDR3 spells CSVESPTTTGELFF. Here the CDR3 DNA reads TGCAGCGTTGAAAGTCCTACTACCACCGGGGAGCTGTTTTTT.